A selection of T cell receptor beta chains follows, all from one sample in a study of CD8 T cells in Susac syndrome. TCRdb re-analysed the immunoSEQ multiplex PCR reads in MiXCR, keeping a single row per CDR3 protein. The sample includes roughly 120,000 distinct CDR3 sequences, approximately 94% seen only once; the top ten take 0.095% to 0.1%. The sample comprised CD4+ T cells from PBMCs. These receptors were taken from a human donor in good health. Both conserved end residues are part of each CDR3. The D gene is left open where the match is weak. Some rows mark clone size as missing; the rest say once, few, many or name a class of expanded clone.

>TRBJ2-3|-|TRBV29-1|TRBD2
CSVEQRRASGRGATDTQYF
TGCAGCGTTGAACAGCGGCGGGCTAGCGGGAGAGGGGCCACAGATACGCAGTATTTT
>TRBJ2-1|-|TRBV9|-
CASTRSESSYNEQFF
TGTGCCAGCACCCGTTCCGAGAGCTCCTACAATGAGCAGTTCTTC
>TRBJ2-5|-|TRBV9|TRBD1
CASSERGQGAQETQYF
TGTGCCAGCAGCGAGAGAGGACAGGGGGCTCAAGAGACCCAGTACTTC
>TRBJ1-6|-|TRBV19|-
CASSIPREGSPLHF
TGTGCCAGTAGTATACCCAGGGAGGGTTCACCCCTCCACTTT
>TRBJ2-7|-|TRBV4-2|TRBD2
CADRTSGRGGNF
TGTGCCGACCGGACTAGCGGGAGAGGAGGAAACTTC
>TRBJ2-1|once|TRBV29-1|TRBD2
CSVGLAGGGYNEQFF
TGCAGCGTCGGACTAGCGGGAGGAGGGTACAATGAGCAGTTCTTC
>TRBJ2-7|-|TRBV5-1|TRBD2
CASSLALAGDEQYF
TGCGCCAGCAGCTTGGCCCTAGCGGGAGACGAGCAGTACTTC
>TRBJ2-4|-|TRBV27|-
CASSSDRSKNIQYF
TGTGCCAGCAGTTCTGACCGATCCAAAAACATTCAGTACTTC
>TRBJ1-3|-|TRBV3-1|-
CASSQDFLGVGNTIYF
TGTGCCAGCAGCCAAGATTTCCTAGGGGTTGGAAACACCATATATTTT
>TRBJ1-2|-|TRBV7-9|-
CASSSSDSYGYTF
TGTGCCAGCAGCTCATCCGACAGCTATGGCTACACCTTC
>TRBJ1-6|once|TRBV2|-
CASSGRQGLGSPLHF
TGTGCCAGCAGCGGGCGTCAGGGGCTGGGTTCACCCCTCCACTTT
>TRBJ2-5|-|TRBV5-1|TRBD1
CASSQGTGIKETQYF
TGCGCCAGCAGCCAAGGGACAGGGATTAAAGAGACCCAGTACTTC
>TRBJ1-2|-|TRBV6-5|TRBD1
CASRAGQGAFGGYTF
TGTGCCAGCAGGGCGGGACAGGGGGCCTTCGGTGGCTACACCTTC
>TRBJ2-1|-|TRBV12-3/TRBV12-4|-
CASRNLPKDNEQFF
TGTGCCAGCAGGAACCTCCCAAAAGACAATGAGCAGTTCTTC
>TRBJ2-7|-|TRBV20-1|TRBD2
CSASGSGSNEQYF
TGCAGTGCTAGTGGTAGCGGGAGTAACGAGCAGTACTTC
>TRBJ2-6|-|TRBV7-2|TRBD1
CASSPGQGGPGANVLTF
TGTGCCAGCAGCCCCGGACAGGGGGGACCTGGGGCCAACGTCCTGACTTTC
>TRBJ2-5|-|TRBV9|TRBD1
CASSRTGGTRGETQYF
TGTGCCAGCAGCCGCACAGGGGGGACCAGGGGAGAGACCCAGTACTTC
>TRBJ1-1|-|TRBV7-9|-
CASSNLLGVNTEAFF
TGTGCCAGCAGCAATCTCCTAGGCGTCAACACTGAAGCTTTCTTT
>TRBJ2-1|-|TRBV25-1|-
CASTDSYNEQFF
TGTGCCAGCACGGACAGCTACAATGAGCAGTTCTTC
>TRBJ2-7|-|TRBV6-5|-
CASSSPGRRSSYEQYF
TGTGCCAGCAGTTCCCCCGGCAGACGGAGCTCCTACGAGCAGTACTTC